Below are 32 T cell receptor beta chains sequenced from a single sample in a study of PD-1 blockade in mismatch repair-deficient tumors. Method: immunoSEQ multiplex PCR; TCRdb's copy keeps in-frame clones and lacks some. The sample has 100,000 to 150,000 clones; about 85% are singletons. The specimen comprised peripheral blood, sampled 44 weeks after starting pembrolizumab. Receptors originate from an adult with mismatch repair-deficient cancer.

The J gene is TRBJ2-1, the V gene TRBV7-8, with D hard to call. This CDR3 is 16 amino acids long. V dropped 5 bases and J dropped 0 bases, with 14 bases sitting between them. Germline assignment: CDR1 SGHVS and CDR2 FQNEAQ. As DNA, the CDR3 is TGTGCCAGCAGCCGCAGGAGCCGGAGCTCCTACAATGAGCAGTTCTTC. It encodes CASSRRSRSSYNEQFF.

V and J are TRBV5-5 and TRBJ1-2; TRBD1 matches at 11 bases. CDR3 length equals 15 residues. Germline V gene data show CDR1 as SGHKS and CDR2 as YYEKEE (reference sequence). J was trimmed by 7 bases and V by 0 bases; bases with no gene match: 5. The chain's CDR3 is CASSLAAGTGGGYTF. CDR3 DNA sequence: TGTGCCAGCAGCTTGGCAGCCGGGACAGGGGGTGGCTACACCTTC.

V usage is TRBV6-5 and J usage is TRBJ2-5; D is ambiguous. With 5 bases removed from V and 5 bases from J, the gap between germline ends came to 12 bases. CDR3 size: 13 residues. The V gene's germline CDR1 is MNHEY and CDR2 SVGAGI. CDR3 region: CASSLALGETQYF. DNA of the CDR3: TGTGCCAGCAGTCTCGCTCTGGGGGAGACCCAGTACTTC.

This rearrangement joins TRBV5-6 to TRBJ2-7; 10 bases align to TRBD1. Germline CDR1 SGHDT, CDR2 YYEEEE. The CDR3 totals 15 residues. The V segment lost 1 base and the J segment 4 bases; nucleotides outside the gene matches: 5. The CDR3 region has the DNA TGTGCCAGCAGCTTGTCGGGACAGGGGCTGTACGAGCAGTACTTC. Encoded protein: CASSLSGQGLYEQYF. Combining the CDR3 with reference TRBV5-6 and TRBJ2-7 gives the whole variable domain DAGVTQSPTHLIKTRGQQVTLRCSPKSGHDTVSWYQQALGQGPQFIFQYYEEEERQRGNFPDRFSGHQFPNYSSELNVNALLLGDSALYLCASSLSGQGLYEQYFGPGTRLTVT.

The chain employs TRBV29-1 and TRBJ1-2; D remains unclear. In germline, CDR1 is SQVTM, CDR2 ANQGSEA. Deletions cut 5 bases from V and 5 bases from J, with 15 bases between. The CDR3 totals 13 residues. The CDR3 region has the DNA TGCAGCGTTCTTTCAGGACTCCGTTATGGCTACACCTTC. It is translated as CSVLSGLRYGYTF. The entire variable domain, with the rest obtained from reference TRBV29-1 and TRBJ1-2, is as follows: SAVISQKPSRDICQRGTSLTIQCQVDSQVTMMFWYRQQPGQSLTLIATANQGSEATYESGFVIDKFPISRPNLTFSTLTVSNMSPEDSSIYLCSVLSGLRYGYTFGSGTRLTVV.

CDR3 nucleotide sequence: TGTGCCAGCAGCACGGACACCCTCGGGGGCTACACCTTC. Amino acids: CASSTDTLGGYTF. V gene TRBV9 combines with J gene TRBJ1-2, with TRBD1 as a possible D gene (5 bases). The CDR3 has 13 amino acids. Germline lookup yields CDR1 SGDLS and CDR2 YYNGEE. V lost 4 bases to trimming and J lost 8 bases, with 15 bases between them.

This chain joins TRBV6-5 and TRBJ1-2; 11 bases are a match to TRBD1. CDR1 is MNHEY and CDR2 is SVGAGI in the germline V gene. The CDR3 has 15 residues. Trimming at V came to 5 bases and at J to 5 bases, leaving 7 bases not matched to a gene. The CDR3 DNA reads TGTGCCAGCAGTCGGGACAGGGGGGGAACATATGGCTACACCTTC. This encodes CASSRDRGGTYGYTF.

The chain links TRBV10-2 to TRBJ2-1; D may be TRBD1 or TRBD2 (6 bases each). The ends were cut back, 5 bases at V and 6 bases at J, with 14 bases in the middle. The CDR3 contains 14 residues. Looked up from germline, CDR1 is WSHSY and CDR2 is SAAADI. CDR3 nucleotides: TGCGCCAGCAGTCAGGGGAGGTCGGTCAATGAGCAGTTCTTC. Its protein is CASSQGRSVNEQFF.

The V and J genes are TRBV10-2 and TRBJ2-2; TRBD2 matches at 12 bases. The germline CDR1 and CDR2 sequences are WSHSY and SAAADI. The CDR3 sequence is 16 residues long. With V trimmed by 3 bases and J by 6 bases, 5 bases remained unmatched. CDR3: CASSDGLAGGPGELFF. For the CDR3, the DNA is TGCGCCAGCAGTGATGGGCTAGCGGGAGGGCCCGGGGAGCTGTTTTTT.

The gene calls are TRBV29-1 and TRBJ2-2; tentative D call: TRBD2 (7 bases). Trimming left V 7 bases short and J 6 bases short, with 12 bases between. The CDR3 loop spans 12 amino acids. Looked up from germline, CDR1 is SQVTM and CDR2 is ANQGSEA. The CDR3 is CSAEGGAGELFF. The CDR3 DNA follows: TGCAGCGCCGAAGGGGGGGCCGGGGAGCTGTTTTTT.

This chain connects TRBV5-1 to TRBJ2-7; 9 nucleotides match TRBD2. CDR1 and CDR2 from the germline V gene are SGHRS and YFSETQ. V gave up 4 bases and J gave up 4 bases; unmatched junction bases: 6. The CDR3 extends over 14 amino acids. CDR3 region: CASSLAGRVYEQYF. The CDR3, as DNA: TGCGCCAGCAGCCTAGCGGGACGGGTTTACGAGCAGTACTTC. Using reference TRBV5-1 and TRBJ2-7 for the parts outside the CDR3, the full variable domain is KAGVTQTPRYLIKTRGQQVTLSCSPISGHRSVSWYQQTPGQGLQFLFEYFSETQRNKGNFPGRFSGRQFSNSRSEMNVSTLELGDSALYLCASSLAGRVYEQYFGPGTRLTVT.

This clone has just one count. This chain joins TRBV4-2 and TRBJ2-7; D uncertain. The CDR3 covers 17 residues. Looked up from germline, CDR1 is LGHNA and CDR2 is YNFKEQ. The V and J ends lost 0 bases and 0 bases respectively, with 15 bases between them. The CDR3 loop reads CASSQDRFESSSYEQYF. The DNA for the CDR3 is TGTGCCAGCAGCCAAGATCGGTTTGAGAGTAGCTCCTACGAGCAGTACTTC.

The J gene is TRBJ1-1, the V gene TRBV5-4, with D maybe TRBD1 (5 bases). The V end lost 0 bases, the J end lost 3 bases, and 9 bases lay between the germline ends. This CDR3 is 14 amino acids long. Germline V CDR1 and CDR2: SGHNT, YYREEE (reference sequence). CDR3 protein: CASSLVGGDTEAFF. In nucleotides, the CDR3 is TGTGCCAGCAGCTTGGTCGGGGGGGACACTGAAGCTTTCTTT. Combining the CDR3 with reference TRBV5-4 and TRBJ1-1 gives the whole variable domain ETGVTQSPTHLIKTRGQQVTLRCSSQSGHNTVSWYQQALGQGPQFIFQYYREEENGRGNFPPRFSGLQFPNYSSELNVNALELDDSALYLCASSLVGGDTEAFFGQGTRLTVV.

The chain links TRBV10-2 to TRBJ2-3; D is ambiguous. V lost 6 bases and J lost 5, with 9 bases in between. CDR1 is WSHSY and CDR2 is SAAADI in the germline V gene. The CDR3 loop spans 12 amino acids. CDR3 protein: CASSLAEDTQYF. The CDR3 nucleotides read TGCGCCAGCAGCCTCGCCGAAGATACGCAGTATTTT.

The genes are TRBV18 and TRBJ2-7, with D perhaps TRBD1 (6 bases). Germline assignment: CDR1 KGHSH and CDR2 LQKENI. This CDR3 contains 15 residues. Trimming removed 5 bases at V and 1 base at J, with 15 bases between. The chain's CDR3 is CASSVQGSPSYEQYF. The CDR3 bases are TGTGCCAGCTCAGTACAGGGTAGCCCTTCCTACGAGCAGTACTTC.

J is TRBJ2-7 and V is TRBV7-2; D uncertain. Trimming left V 6 bases short and J 0 bases short, with 12 bases between. CDR3 length: 14 residues. CDR1 is SGHTA and CDR2 is FQGNSA in the germline V gene. The CDR3 here is CASRLGVLSYEQYF. In DNA, the CDR3 is TGTGCCAGCAGGCTCGGTGTCCTCTCCTACGAGCAGTACTTC.

This rearrangement joins TRBV11-2 to TRBJ2-7, with a possible D match to TRBD2 (5 bases). The CDR3 covers 12 residues. Between the trimmed V and J ends, which lost 3 bases and 7 bases, there was a span of 10 bases. Germline CDR1 SGHAT, CDR2 FQNNGV. CDR3 sequence reads: CASSFGVWEQYF. The DNA of the CDR3 is TGTGCCAGCAGCTTCGGGGTCTGGGAGCAGTACTTC.

This chain joins TRBV6-6 and TRBJ2-1; 8 bases are shared with TRBD1. The CDR3 length is 14 residues. Germline CDR1 and CDR2: MNHNY and SVGAGI (reference sequence). With V trimmed by 0 bases and J by 8 bases, 3 bases remained unmatched. CDR3 DNA: TGTGCCAGCAGTTACTCCGCAGGGGGCTATGAGCAGTTCTTC. Translated, it gives CASSYSAGGYEQFF.

This clone showed up just once. The J gene is TRBJ2-7, the V gene TRBV19; TRBD1 aligns across 7 bases. The CDR3 is made up of 15 amino acids. From germline, CDR1 is LNHDA and CDR2 SQIVND (reference sequence). V lost 6 bases, J lost 3 bases, and 11 bases stayed unmatched. The CDR3 loop reads CASSKVGTAIYEQYF. The CDR3 bases are TGTGCCAGTAGCAAAGTCGGGACAGCCATCTACGAGCAGTACTTC.

This sequence joins TRBV7-9 and TRBJ2-1; 7 nucleotides agree with TRBD2. The CDR3 loop spans 14 amino acids. Trimming took 4 bases from V and 6 from J; bases not matched to a gene: 6. Per the germline V gene, CDR1 is SEHNR and CDR2 is FQNEAQ (reference sequence). The CDR3 nucleotides are TGTGCCAGCAGCTACTGGACTAGGGGCAATGAGCAGTTCTTC. Translated: CASSYWTRGNEQFF.

The chain recombines TRBV7-3 with TRBJ2-3; 8 bases line up with TRBD1. In germline, CDR1 is SGHTA, CDR2 FQGTGA. V lost 0 bases to trimming and J lost 5 bases; unmatched junction nucleotides: 7. The CDR3 totals 16 residues. Here the CDR3 reads CASSLTSQGAGDTQYF. The CDR3, as DNA: TGTGCCAGCAGCTTAACGTCTCAGGGGGCAGGAGATACGCAGTATTTT.

CDR3 sequence: CASSLPGGVYNEQFF. The CDR3 DNA reads as TGTGCCAGCAGTTTACCAGGAGGGGTGTACAATGAGCAGTTCTTC. This rearrangement joins TRBV28 to TRBJ2-1; possible D gene TRBD2, 6 bases. This CDR3 is 15 amino acids long. Germline values: CDR1 MDHEN, CDR2 SYDVKM. Trimming stripped 2 bases from V and 4 bases from J, with 12 bases between.

The J gene is TRBJ1-1, the V gene TRBV4-2; 7 bases fit TRBD1. Germline CDR1 reads LGHNA; CDR2 reads YNFKEQ. CDR3 length equals 14 residues. V dropped 5 bases and J dropped 1; count of bases not matched to a gene: 4. CDR3 nucleotide sequence: TGTGCCAGCAGCACGGACAGGCAGAACACTGAAGCTTTCTTT. As protein: CASSTDRQNTEAFF.

The gene calls are TRBV2 and TRBJ2-7; the D call may be TRBD1 or TRBD2 (5 bases each). V was cut by 8 bases and J by 2 bases, with 16 bases left in between. CDR3 length: 14 residues. Per the germline V gene, CDR1 is SNHLY and CDR2 is FYNNEI. This CDR3 is CASQVSGPPYEQYF. The CDR3 DNA sequence: TGTGCCAGCCAAGTATCGGGGCCCCCCTACGAGCAGTACTTC.

This clone was picked up one time. The rearrangement joins TRBV28 to TRBJ1-5; D possibly corresponds to TRBD1 (5 bases). This CDR3 region has 15 residues. With 2 bases removed from V and 6 bases from J, the gap between germline ends came to 14 bases. CDR1 MDHEN and CDR2 SYDVKM come from the germline V gene. CDR3 protein: CASSLPGGVSQPQHF. The CDR3 DNA sequence: TGTGCCAGCAGTTTACCCGGGGGGGTTTCTCAGCCCCAGCATTTT.

This chain links TRBV11-2 with TRBJ2-7; possibly TRBD1 for D (6 bases). The CDR3 runs to 14 residues. V was trimmed by 2 bases and J by 3 bases, leaving 11 bases between them. Germline V gene sequence: CDR1 SGHAT, CDR2 FQNNGV. The CDR3 DNA is TGTGCCAGCAGCTTACGCAGGGGCCACTACGAGCAGTACTTC. It translates to CASSLRRGHYEQYF.

This chain connects TRBV4-1 to TRBJ2-2; 9 nucleotides align to TRBD1. The junction had 15 bases not matched to a gene; V was cut back by 2 bases and J by 11 bases. CDR3 length equals 17 residues. Germline-derived CDR1 and CDR2 are MGHRA and YSYEKL. CDR3 in amino acids: CASSQHHSGTGHPELFF. CDR3 bases: TGCGCCAGCAGCCAACACCATTCAGGGACAGGGCACCCCGAGCTGTTTTTT.

The V and J genes are TRBV15 and TRBJ1-1, with 9 nucleotides matching TRBD1. The CDR3 runs to 14 residues. V lost 7 bases to trimming and J lost 4 bases; unmatched junction nucleotides: 7. Germline V gene data show CDR1 as LNHNV and CDR2 as YYDKDF (reference sequence). DNA for the CDR3: TGTGCCACCAACCCGGGACAGGGAGGCACTGAAGCTTTCTTT. This codes for CATNPGQGGTEAFF.

V and J are TRBV28 and TRBJ1-2; tentative D call: TRBD1 (5 bases). The CDR3 extends over 15 amino acids. V lost 5 bases and J 4 bases, leaving 17 bases between the germline ends. Per the germline V gene, CDR1 is MDHEN and CDR2 is SYDVKM. CDR3 DNA: TGTGCCAGCAGTAACCCAACACAGGCAAGCTATGGCTACACCTTC. Amino acid sequence: CASSNPTQASYGYTF.

The chain employs TRBV27 and TRBJ2-7, with a possible D match to TRBD1 (6 bases). Trimming left V 2 bases short and J 4 bases short, with 9 bases between. The CDR3 runs to 13 residues. Germline V gene sequence: CDR1 MNHEY, CDR2 SMNVEV (reference sequence). The CDR3 sequence: CASSLATGYEQYF. The CDR3 coding sequence is TGTGCCAGCAGTTTAGCGACAGGTTACGAGCAGTACTTC.

This clone was detected only once. The V call is TRBV4-3, the J call TRBJ2-4, with D possibly being TRBD1 (6 bases). V lost 2 bases to trimming and J lost 6 bases, with 17 bases between them. The CDR3 runs to 16 residues. Germline CDR1 reads LGHNA; CDR2 reads YSLEER. The CDR3 reads CASSQWNRVGGNIQYF. CDR3 DNA: TGCGCCAGCAGCCAATGGAACAGGGTTGGGGGAAACATTCAGTACTTC.

The V call is TRBV11-2, the J call TRBJ1-5; D not resolved. CDR3 length: 13 amino acids. Germline CDR1 reads SGHAT; CDR2 reads FQNNGV. Trimming stripped 0 bases from V and 6 bases from J, with 6 bases between. As DNA, the CDR3 is TGTGCCAGCAGCTTAGACCCTACTCAGCCCCAGCATTTT. This sequence encodes CASSLDPTQPQHF.